Listed below are T cell receptor beta chains from one sample, sequenced in a study of shared clonotypes between healthy human individuals. Data came from immunoSEQ multiplex PCR; TCRdb stores just in-frame clones and leaves some out. Among some 2.1 million clones listed, 85% to 95% were seen once. Sequencing was performed on naive CD8+ T cells from PBMCs. These receptors were taken from a man aged 18-30 years in good health. Some clones in this sample may be carry-over from other donors' samples. Each CDR3 is given with its conserved first and last residue. Each record gives: clone size, J gene, V gene, D gene, CDR3 DNA, CDR3 protein. The D gene is left open where the match is weak. A row's size may be missing; if present it is once, few, many or a size class.

NA	TRBJ2-1	TRBV27	TRBD2	TGTGCCAGCACCTTAGAGCGGGGGGGCTACAATGAGCAGTTCTTC	CASTLERGGYNEQFF
NA	TRBJ2-1	TRBV9	TRBD2	TGTGCCAGCAGCGTAGAGGGACTAGCGCCTTACGAGCAGTTCTTC	CASSVEGLAPYEQFF
once	TRBJ2-7	TRBV7-9	NA	TGTGCCAGCAGCCCAAACATTGATCCCGCCTACGAGCAGTACTTC	CASSPNIDPAYEQYF
NA	TRBJ2-2	TRBV2	TRBD2	TGTGCCAGCAGTGAAGGACTAGCGGGAGGTCCCGGGGAGCTGTTTTTT	CASSEGLAGGPGELFF
NA	TRBJ1-2	TRBV5-8	NA	TGTGCCAGCAGCTTGCAGACACCCCCTTGGGGCTACACCTTC	CASSLQTPPWGYTF
NA	TRBJ2-7	TRBV19	TRBD2	TGTGCCAGTAGGGAGGGACTAGCGGGAGACTACGAGCAGTACTTC	CASREGLAGDYEQYF
NA	TRBJ2-1	TRBV27	TRBD2	TGTGCCAGCAGCGGGGGCCTCAGCGGGAGCTCCTACAATGAGCAGTTCTTC	CASSGGLSGSSYNEQFF
NA	TRBJ2-1	TRBV4-3	NA	TGCGCCAGCAGCCAAGTGGGTTTGACGGATTGGTCAGACAATGAGCAGTTCTTC	CASSQVGLTDWSDNEQFF
NA	TRBJ2-1	TRBV29-1	NA	TGCAGCGGGGCGCGGGAATCCTACAATGAGCAGTTCTTC	CSGARESYNEQFF
NA	TRBJ2-6	TRBV19	NA	TGTGCCAGTAGTATTTGGAGCTCTGGGGCCAACGTCCTGACTTTC	CASSIWSSGANVLTF
NA	TRBJ2-1	TRBV4-2	TRBD2	TGTGCCAGCAGCCAAGCCCGGGGGGACAATGAGCAGTTCTTC	CASSQARGDNEQFF
NA	TRBJ2-3	TRBV19	TRBD2	TGTGCCAGTAGTATAGAGGCGACTAGCGGGACCCAACACGTAGATACGCAGTATTTT	CASSIEATSGTQHVDTQYF
NA	TRBJ2-7	TRBV18	NA	TGTGCCAGCTCACCCTCAGGGACCATCTCCTACGAGCAGTACTTC	CASSPSGTISYEQYF
NA	TRBJ1-1	TRBV19	NA	TGTGCCAGTAGAGAGCAGGGGTCGGACACTGAAGCTTTCTTT	CASREQGSDTEAFF
NA	TRBJ1-2	TRBV7-9	NA	TGTGCCAGCAGCGCTTCTCCCCTAAACTATGGCTACACCTTC	CASSASPLNYGYTF
NA	TRBJ1-4	TRBV6-5	NA	TGTGCCAGCAGTTCCCGTAGGAGGGCCCTTAATGAAAAACTGTTTTTT	CASSSRRRALNEKLFF
NA	TRBJ2-7	TRBV7-3	NA	TGTGCCAGCAGCTACGGGACCGGCTCCGAGCAGTACTTC	CASSYGTGSEQYF
NA	TRBJ1-2	TRBV27	NA	TGTGCCAGCAGTCTCAGACATCCGGGACAACCCGGCTATGGCTACACCTTC	CASSLRHPGQPGYGYTF
few	TRBJ1-5	TRBV29-1	NA	TGCAGCGTTTCCGAGGGCTTATATCAGCCCCAGCATTTT	CSVSEGLYQPQHF
NA	TRBJ2-1	TRBV5-1	NA	TGCGCCAGCAGCTTGCAAGGGGGGTATGAGCAGTTCTTC	CASSLQGGYEQFF
NA	TRBJ1-3	TRBV5-1	NA	TGCGCCAGCAGCGGAATGGACGGACACTCTGGAAACACCATATATTTT	CASSGMDGHSGNTIYF
NA	TRBJ2-7	TRBV2	TRBD1	TGTGCCAGCCAGACAGGGCTCTCCTACGAGCAGTACTTC	CASQTGLSYEQYF
NA	TRBJ2-1	TRBV30	NA	TGTGCCTGGAGTGTTGACGATCACCCATCCAATGAGCAGTTCTTC	CAWSVDDHPSNEQFF
NA	TRBJ1-1	TRBV9	NA	TGTGCCAGCAGCGCATCCGGGCCTGAAGCTTTCTTT	CASSASGPEAFF
NA	TRBJ1-5	TRBV4-1	NA	TGCGCCAGCAGCCATCGGGTACAGTCCAATCAGCCCCAGCATTTT	CASSHRVQSNQPQHF
few	TRBJ1-1	TRBV5-1	NA	TGCGCCAGCACCGACAGACTGAACACTGAAGCTTTCTTT	CASTDRLNTEAFF
NA	TRBJ2-3	TRBV7-3	NA	TGTGCCAGCAGCATAAGGCAGGGAGCGGGCACAGATACGCAGTATTTT	CASSIRQGAGTDTQYF
NA	TRBJ2-7	TRBV30	NA	TGTGCCTGGAGTGTAACCCCCCCCGAGCAGTACTTC	CAWSVTPPEQYF
NA	TRBJ1-2	TRBV13	NA	TGTGCCAGCAGCCACGCTCCCGAAGAAAACTATGGCTACACCTTC	CASSHAPEENYGYTF
NA	TRBJ1-1	TRBV21-1	NA	TGTGCCAGCAAAGGGGGGCTCTCTTGGCGGGAAGCTTTCTTT	CASKGGLSWREAFF
NA	TRBJ2-1	TRBV27	TRBD2	TGTGCCAGCAGTATCGGACTAGCGAACTACAATGAGCAGTTCTTC	CASSIGLANYNEQFF
once	TRBJ1-3	TRBV7-2	NA	TGTGCCAGCAGCTTAGCGTACGGGCGGGAATCTGGAAACACCATATATTTT	CASSLAYGRESGNTIYF
NA	TRBJ1-1	TRBV27	TRBD1	TGTGCCAGCAGTTTATTAGGGACAGGGGCTAACACTGAAGCTTTCTTT	CASSLLGTGANTEAFF
NA	TRBJ2-7	TRBV27	TRBD2	TGTGCCAGCAGTCGGGGGACTAGCGGGAGCCCATACGAGCAGTACTTC	CASSRGTSGSPYEQYF
NA	TRBJ1-2	TRBV2	TRBD1	TGTGCCAGCAGTGAACTGTTGGACAGGCCATATGGCTACACCTTC	CASSELLDRPYGYTF
NA	TRBJ2-2	TRBV9	TRBD1	TGTGCCAGCAGCTCCCCCTCGACAGGGATTGGTTTGACCGGGGAGCTGTTTTTT	CASSSPSTGIGLTGELFF
NA	TRBJ1-1	TRBV7-9	NA	TGTGCCAGCAGCTTAGAAATCAGGCCGATCGGTGAGGCTTTCTTT	CASSLEIRPIGEAFF
NA	TRBJ1-4	TRBV6-6	NA	TGTGCCAGCACCTGGGGATCCGCTAATGAAAAACTGTTTTTT	CASTWGSANEKLFF
NA	TRBJ1-5	TRBV27	NA	TGTGCCAGCAGTTCCTCGGGCCAGCCCCAGCATTTT	CASSSSGQPQHF
NA	TRBJ2-7	TRBV2	NA	TGTGCCAGCAGTGAAATGGCAGGGAAGGGCTACGAGCAGTACTTC	CASSEMAGKGYEQYF
NA	TRBJ1-1	TRBV5-1	TRBD1	TGCGCCAGCAGCACAAACAGGGGAATGGGGAACACTGAAGCTTTCTTT	CASSTNRGMGNTEAFF
few	TRBJ1-2	TRBV4-2	NA	TGTGCCAGCAGCTACAGGGAGGACTATGGCTACACCTTC	CASSYREDYGYTF
NA	TRBJ2-5	TRBV7-2	TRBD1	TGTGCCAGCAGCTTACCGAGGACAGGGTACGAGACCCAGTACTTC	CASSLPRTGYETQYF
NA	TRBJ2-2	TRBV21-1	NA	TGTGCCAGCAGCAAGGGGACTAGCGGGAGTCTGACCGGGGAGCTGTTTTTT	CASSKGTSGSLTGELFF
NA	TRBJ2-7	TRBV19	TRBD2	TGTGCCAGTAGTATATCTAGCGGGAGTCTGAACGAGCAGTACTTC	CASSISSGSLNEQYF
NA	TRBJ2-3	TRBV27	NA	TGTGCCAGCAGTTTAGTGGGGGCGGGCAAGCCCACAGATACGCAGTATTTT	CASSLVGAGKPTDTQYF
NA	TRBJ2-7	TRBV27	TRBD2	TGTGCCAGCAGTCCAAGACTAGCGGGAGGCGAGCAGTACTTC	CASSPRLAGGEQYF
NA	TRBJ2-7	TRBV7-2	NA	TGTGCCAGCAGCTTAGGAGGGGAGGCCTACGAGCAGTACTTC	CASSLGGEAYEQYF
NA	TRBJ2-1	TRBV10-1	NA	TGCGCCAGCAGTGAGTCGACGCGAGGTGAGCAGTTCTTC	CASSESTRGEQFF
NA	TRBJ1-4	TRBV9	NA	TGTGCCAGCAGCGTAGATGGGGGAGGTGAAAAACTGTTTTTT	CASSVDGGGEKLFF
NA	TRBJ2-5	TRBV5-6	NA	TGTGCCAGCAGCTCCAAACAGGGATTTGGTTATGGAGAGACCCAGTACTTC	CASSSKQGFGYGETQYF
NA	TRBJ2-7	TRBV5-6	TRBD2	TGTGCCAGCAGCCCCCTGGGGGGAGGGGTCTACGAGCAGTACTTC	CASSPLGGGVYEQYF
NA	TRBJ2-1	TRBV7-2	NA	TGTGCCAGCAGCGAAAAGGACTGGTCGAATGAGCAGTTCTTC	CASSEKDWSNEQFF
NA	TRBJ2-7	TRBV28	NA	TGTGCCAGCACGTTAACAGGCTACGAGCAGTACTTC	CASTLTGYEQYF